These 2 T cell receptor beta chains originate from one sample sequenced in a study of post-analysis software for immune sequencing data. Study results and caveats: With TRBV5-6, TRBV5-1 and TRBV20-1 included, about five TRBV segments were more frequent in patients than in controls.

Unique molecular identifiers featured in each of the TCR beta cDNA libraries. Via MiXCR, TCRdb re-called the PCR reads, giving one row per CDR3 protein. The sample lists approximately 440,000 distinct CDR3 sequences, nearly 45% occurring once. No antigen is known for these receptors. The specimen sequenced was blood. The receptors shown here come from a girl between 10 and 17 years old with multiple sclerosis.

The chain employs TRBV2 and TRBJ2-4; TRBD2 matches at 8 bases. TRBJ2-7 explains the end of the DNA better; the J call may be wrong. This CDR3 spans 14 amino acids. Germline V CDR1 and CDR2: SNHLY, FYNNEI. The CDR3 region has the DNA TGTGCCAGCAGTGAGGGACTAGTGGGGAACGAGCAGTACTTC. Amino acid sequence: CASSEGLVGNEQYF.

CDR3 DNA sequence: TGCGCCAGCAGCTTGGACGTCGCCAGGGTGCAATACGAGCAGTACTTC. Amino acid sequence: CASSLDVARVQYEQYF. The chain has TRBV5-1 and TRBJ2-7, with a tentative D call TRBD1 (5 bases). Germline loops: CDR1 SGHRS, CDR2 YFSETQ. Trimming shortened V by 0 bases and J by 4 bases, and 17 bases separated the two germline ends. There are 16 residues in the CDR3.